One sample yielded the 10 T cell receptor beta chains listed below, sequenced in a study of OX40 agonist ivuxolimab in advanced cancers. The method behind the library was the immunoSEQ multiplex PCR assay. Held by TCRdb, this immuneACCESS table contains in-frame sequences only and omits some clones. Under half of the omission traces to an unresolved V gene where checked; the cause of the rest is unknown. For this sample there are 85,000 to 100,000 clones; roughly 90% appear just once. 0.7% to 1% of the sample is held by the ten biggest clonotypes. The input for sequencing was CD4+ or CD8+ T cells sorted from blood, taken in a trial of the OX40 agonist ivuxolimab. Receptor source: an adult with an advanced solid tumor such as melanoma, head and neck, liver or kidney cancer.

This clone is a singleton in its sample. The CDR3 nucleotides are TGCGCCAGCAGTGAGTCGGCGGGGGCATACTCCTACGAGCAGTACTTC. This gives the protein CASSESAGAYSYEQYF. The J gene is TRBJ2-7, the V gene TRBV10-2; TRBD2 might be the D (7 bases). This CDR3 contains 16 residues. CDR1 is WSHSY and CDR2 is SAAADI in the germline V gene. Trimming took off 0 bases at V and 0 bases at J, with 12 bases between the two ends.

The chain uses TRBV2 and TRBJ1-4; a possible D gene is TRBD1 (5 bases). CDR1 is SNHLY, CDR2 FYNNEI, per germline. V lost 5 bases to trimming and J lost 8 bases, with 18 bases between them. CDR3 length: 15 amino acids. The CDR3 here is CASSPRQRSNEKLFF. CDR3 nucleotides: TGTGCCAGCAGTCCTCGACAGCGGTCGAACGAAAAACTGTTTTTT. Full variable domain (missing parts from reference TRBV2 and TRBJ1-4): EPEVTQTPSHQVTQMGQEVILRCVPISNHLYFYWYRQILGQKVEFLVSFYNNEISEKSEIFDDQFSVERPDGSNFTLKIRSTKLEDSAMYFCASSPRQRSNEKLFFGSGTQLSVL.

The sample holds one count of this clone. The J gene is TRBJ2-3, the V gene TRBV29-1, with D hard to call. This CDR3 spans 13 amino acids. The germline V gene encodes CDR1 SQVTM and CDR2 ANQGSEA. Trimming left V 4 bases short and J 0 bases short, with 8 bases between. The CDR3 nucleotides read TGCAGCGTTGGCGGTGACAGCACAGATACGCAGTATTTT. The encoded protein is CSVGGDSTDTQYF.

This clone was picked up one time. The chain joins TRBV7-2 to TRBJ1-3; D uncertain. V dropped 1 base and J dropped 8 bases, with 15 bases sitting between them. The CDR3 extends over 15 amino acids. The germline gives CDR1 SGHTA, CDR2 FQGNSA. CDR3 sequence: CASSLEAEARHTIYF. CDR3 bases: TGTGCCAGCAGCTTAGAAGCGGAGGCGAGGCACACCATATATTTT.

The chain is built from TRBV7-9 and TRBJ2-7; D gene ambiguous. Per germline, CDR1 SEHNR and CDR2 FQNEAQ (reference sequence). This CDR3 is built from 12 residues. V lost 7 bases and J 3 bases, leaving 10 bases between the germline ends. In nucleotides, the CDR3 is TGTGCCAGCAACGACATCTTCTACGAGCAGTACTTC. It encodes CASNDIFYEQYF.

The sample holds one count of this clone. V usage is TRBV27 and J usage is TRBJ1-6, with TRBD1 as a possible D gene (6 bases). The CDR3 is 16 residues long. Trimming removed 9 bases from V and 7 bases from J, with 22 bases in between. From germline, CDR1 is MNHEY and CDR2 SMNVEV (reference sequence). The CDR3 loop reads CASRSLSEGGNSPLHF. For the CDR3, the DNA is TGTGCCAGTCGGTCACTCTCCGAGGGGGGAAATTCACCCCTCCACTTT.

This clone was counted once. The gene calls are TRBV21-1 and TRBJ2-3. TRBV21-1 is marked as a pseudogene. The CDR3 consists of 17 residues. CDR3: CASSKGAAPGGTDTQYF. The DNA for the CDR3 is TGTGCCAGCAGCAAAGGTGCAGCCCCAGGAGGCACAGATACGCAGTATTTT.

The chain recombines TRBV13 with TRBJ2-3; 8 bases agree with TRBD1. The CDR3 has 14 residues. Germline assignment: CDR1 PRHDT and CDR2 FYEKMQ (reference sequence). V dropped 5 bases and J dropped 7; count of bases not matched to a gene: 8. CDR3 bases: TGTGCCAGCAGCCCAGACAGGGGAGGATATACGCAGTATTTT. The encoded protein is CASSPDRGGYTQYF.

This chain joins TRBV27 and TRBJ2-7; D may match TRBD1 or TRBD2 (5 bases each). The CDR3 extends over 15 amino acids. Per germline, CDR1 MNHEY and CDR2 SMNVEV (reference sequence). Trimming pared 4 bases from V and 0 bases from J, leaving 13 bases between. DNA of the CDR3: TGTGCCAGCAGTTCAACCGGGACCTCCTCCTACGAGCAGTACTTC. This translates into CASSSTGTSSYEQYF.

This sequence joins TRBV28 and TRBJ1-2; unclear D gene. The V gene lost 6 bases and the J gene lost 4 bases, with 15 bases spanning the gap. CDR1 MDHEN and CDR2 SYDVKM come from the germline V gene. CDR3 length: 14 residues. CDR3 coding DNA: TGTGCCAGCAGCGGAGGGCCTAGTACCTATGGCTACACCTTC. This translates into CASSGGPSTYGYTF.